Listed below are T cell receptor beta chains from one sample, sequenced in a study of blood T cell repertoires in COVID-19. Produced via immunoSEQ multiplex PCR; TCRdb's table is partial and in-frame only. This table has approximately 170,000 clones, more than 70% appearing once. Sequenced material: peripheral blood. These receptors were obtained from a woman aged 70 to 79 who had recovered from COVID-19. Each CDR3 is given with its conserved first and last residue. The D gene is left open where the match is weak. Rows give clone size only sometimes, using once, few, many, or a class for an expanded clone.

j_call: TRBJ1-1; d_call: TRBD1; cdr3_length: 16; clone_size: NA; v_call: TRBV6-6; cdr3_nt: TGTGCCAGCAGTAAAAAGGTGGACAGGGGGAAGACTGAAGCTTTCTTT; cdr3_aa: CASSKKVDRGKTEAFF
j_call: TRBJ2-1; d_call: NA; cdr3_length: 15; clone_size: NA; v_call: TRBV27; cdr3_nt: TGTGCCAGCAGTTCCCTGGGTAGCGGTTACAATGAGCAGTTCTTC; cdr3_aa: CASSSLGSGYNEQFF
j_call: TRBJ2-7; d_call: TRBD2; cdr3_length: 17; clone_size: NA; v_call: TRBV5-3; cdr3_nt: TGTGCCAGAAGCTTGCGGACCGGGACTAGCGGGACCTACGAGCAGTACTTC; cdr3_aa: CARSLRTGTSGTYEQYF
j_call: TRBJ1-2; d_call: NA; cdr3_length: 14; clone_size: once; v_call: TRBV5-1; cdr3_nt: TGCGCCAGCAGCTTGGGGCAGGGGAGTAGTGGCTACACCTTC; cdr3_aa: CASSLGQGSSGYTF
j_call: TRBJ2-3; d_call: TRBD2; cdr3_length: 16; clone_size: few; v_call: TRBV7-9; cdr3_nt: TGTGCCAGCAGCTTAGGGGCGACTAGCGGCACAGATACGCAGTATTTT; cdr3_aa: CASSLGATSGTDTQYF
j_call: TRBJ1-2; d_call: NA; cdr3_length: 16; clone_size: NA; v_call: TRBV3-1/TRBV3-2; cdr3_nt: TGTGCCAGCAGCCAGACACCGGGACTTCGGAGGGGAGGCTACACCTTC; cdr3_aa: CASSQTPGLRRGGYTF
j_call: TRBJ2-2; d_call: NA; cdr3_length: 16; clone_size: NA; v_call: TRBV7-6; cdr3_nt: TGTGCCAGCAGCCATACCCCGACTCGGGACACCGGGGAGCTGTTTTTT; cdr3_aa: CASSHTPTRDTGELFF
j_call: TRBJ1-1; d_call: NA; cdr3_length: 11; clone_size: many; v_call: TRBV5-1; cdr3_nt: TGCGCCAGCACCCAGGGCACTGAAGCTTTCTTT; cdr3_aa: CASTQGTEAFF
j_call: TRBJ1-1; d_call: NA; cdr3_length: 15; clone_size: NA; v_call: TRBV4-1; cdr3_nt: TGCGCCAGCAGCCCCGCCGGGACACTGAACACTGAAGCTTTCTTT; cdr3_aa: CASSPAGTLNTEAFF
j_call: TRBJ2-1; d_call: TRBD2; cdr3_length: 20; clone_size: NA; v_call: TRBV10-3; cdr3_nt: TGTGCCATCAGTGATCGGGGGGGGACTAGCGGGAGTTGGTCCTACAATGAGCAGTTCTTC; cdr3_aa: CAISDRGGTSGSWSYNEQFF
j_call: TRBJ2-7; d_call: TRBD2; cdr3_length: 15; clone_size: NA; v_call: TRBV5-1; cdr3_nt: TGCGCCAGCAGCTTGGCGGGGACTAGCAACTACGAGCAGTACTTC; cdr3_aa: CASSLAGTSNYEQYF
j_call: TRBJ1-4; d_call: NA; cdr3_length: 16; clone_size: NA; v_call: TRBV25-1; cdr3_nt: TGTGCCAGCAGTGACTGGGGGAGGGGGGGTCAGGAAAAACTGTTTTTT; cdr3_aa: CASSDWGRGGQEKLFF
j_call: TRBJ2-2; d_call: TRBD1; cdr3_length: 17; clone_size: NA; v_call: TRBV27; cdr3_nt: TGTGCCAGCAGTTTGGGGACAGGGGGCTTAGGCACCGGGGAGCTGTTTTTT; cdr3_aa: CASSLGTGGLGTGELFF
j_call: TRBJ1-2; d_call: NA; cdr3_length: 17; clone_size: once; v_call: TRBV6-6; cdr3_nt: TGTGCCAGCAGCCGAAGTGCAGGGGAGAGGGCTAACTATGGCTACACCTTC; cdr3_aa: CASSRSAGERANYGYTF
j_call: TRBJ2-7; d_call: NA; cdr3_length: 13; clone_size: NA; v_call: TRBV6-5; cdr3_nt: TGTGCCAGCAGGGCGGGGCCGTCCTACGAGCAGTACTTC; cdr3_aa: CASRAGPSYEQYF
j_call: TRBJ1-3; d_call: TRBD1; cdr3_length: 17; clone_size: NA; v_call: TRBV7-7; cdr3_nt: TGTGCTAGCAGCACCCGACAGGGGCCCAACTCTGGAAACACCATATATTTT; cdr3_aa: CASSTRQGPNSGNTIYF
j_call: TRBJ2-1; d_call: TRBD1; cdr3_length: 13; clone_size: NA; v_call: TRBV5-6; cdr3_nt: TGTGCCAGCAGCCCGACAGGGGGTTTGGAGCAGTTCTTC; cdr3_aa: CASSPTGGLEQFF
j_call: TRBJ1-2; d_call: TRBD1; cdr3_length: 14; clone_size: NA; v_call: TRBV7-2; cdr3_nt: TGTGCCAGCAGCCCCGGACAGGGAACCTATGGCTACACCTTC; cdr3_aa: CASSPGQGTYGYTF
j_call: TRBJ1-2; d_call: TRBD1; cdr3_length: 16; clone_size: NA; v_call: TRBV7-3; cdr3_nt: TGTGCCAGCAGCTTAACCCGCGGACAGGGTCACTATGGCTACACCTTC; cdr3_aa: CASSLTRGQGHYGYTF
j_call: TRBJ1-2; d_call: NA; cdr3_length: 12; clone_size: NA; v_call: TRBV4-1; cdr3_nt: TGCGCCAGCAGCCGGCCTACGGGGGGCTACACCTTC; cdr3_aa: CASSRPTGGYTF
j_call: TRBJ2-7; d_call: NA; cdr3_length: 11; clone_size: NA; v_call: TRBV29-1; cdr3_nt: TGCAGCGTCGCCTCGGGGTTCGAGCAGTACTTC; cdr3_aa: CSVASGFEQYF
j_call: TRBJ1-4; d_call: TRBD1; cdr3_length: 19; clone_size: NA; v_call: TRBV27; cdr3_nt: TGTGCCAGCAGTTTTTGGGCGGGGGGACAGGGCGGGAATAATGAAAAACTGTTTTTT; cdr3_aa: CASSFWAGGQGGNNEKLFF
j_call: TRBJ2-5; d_call: NA; cdr3_length: 13; clone_size: once; v_call: TRBV19; cdr3_nt: TGTGCCAGTAGTATTGGTCCGGGGGAGACCCAGTACTTC; cdr3_aa: CASSIGPGETQYF
j_call: TRBJ1-6; d_call: NA; cdr3_length: 14; clone_size: few; v_call: TRBV6-1; cdr3_nt: TGTGCCAGCAGTGAAGGAGGGGGAGTAACACCCCTCCACTTT; cdr3_aa: CASSEGGGVTPLHF
j_call: TRBJ1-2; d_call: TRBD1; cdr3_length: 13; clone_size: NA; v_call: TRBV28; cdr3_nt: TGTGCCAGCAGACTTCCCTCACAGGGGGTCCCGTCCTTC; cdr3_aa: CASRLPSQGVPSF
j_call: TRBJ1-3; d_call: NA; cdr3_length: 13; clone_size: NA; v_call: TRBV7-2; cdr3_nt: TGTGCCAGCAGCGCTCGGGAGGGTTACACCATATATTTT; cdr3_aa: CASSAREGYTIYF
j_call: TRBJ2-7; d_call: TRBD2; cdr3_length: 13; clone_size: NA; v_call: TRBV18; cdr3_nt: TGTGCCAGCTCACCGCGGGGGGGTGACGAGCAGTACTTC; cdr3_aa: CASSPRGGDEQYF
j_call: TRBJ2-7; d_call: NA; cdr3_length: 15; clone_size: NA; v_call: TRBV2; cdr3_nt: TGTGCCAGCAGTGAAATGGGACATTCCTCCTACGAGCAGTACTTC; cdr3_aa: CASSEMGHSSYEQYF
j_call: TRBJ1-5; d_call: TRBD1; cdr3_length: 14; clone_size: NA; v_call: TRBV5-1; cdr3_nt: TGCGCCAGCAGGCCCACAGGGGACAATCAGCCCCAGCATTTT; cdr3_aa: CASRPTGDNQPQHF
j_call: TRBJ2-1; d_call: TRBD2; cdr3_length: 17; clone_size: NA; v_call: TRBV4-3; cdr3_nt: TGCGCCAGCAGCCAAGATGCCATAGCGGGCTCCTACAATGAGCAGTTCTTC; cdr3_aa: CASSQDAIAGSYNEQFF
j_call: TRBJ2-2; d_call: TRBD1; cdr3_length: 15; clone_size: NA; v_call: TRBV27; cdr3_nt: TGTGCCAGCAATAAGGGACAGGGGGCGATCGGGGAGCTGTTTTTT; cdr3_aa: CASNKGQGAIGELFF
j_call: TRBJ2-1; d_call: NA; cdr3_length: 14; clone_size: NA; v_call: TRBV4-2; cdr3_nt: TGTGCCAGCACCCCGGCTGGGGGCCTCGATGAGCAGTTCTTC; cdr3_aa: CASTPAGGLDEQFF
j_call: TRBJ2-3; d_call: NA; cdr3_length: 14; clone_size: once; v_call: TRBV5-1; cdr3_nt: TGCGCCAGCAGCTTGGGAGGGCGCACAGATACGCAGTATTTT; cdr3_aa: CASSLGGRTDTQYF
j_call: TRBJ2-7; d_call: TRBD1; cdr3_length: 13; clone_size: NA; v_call: TRBV6-5; cdr3_nt: TGTGCCAGCAGTTCCCACAGGGGACACGAGCAGTACTTC; cdr3_aa: CASSSHRGHEQYF
j_call: TRBJ2-1; d_call: TRBD2; cdr3_length: 19; clone_size: NA; v_call: TRBV7-2; cdr3_nt: TGTGCCAGCAGCTCCCAGGGACTAGCGGGAGTGGGCTCCTACAATGAGCAGTTCTTC; cdr3_aa: CASSSQGLAGVGSYNEQFF
j_call: TRBJ2-1; d_call: TRBD2; cdr3_length: 14; clone_size: NA; v_call: TRBV5-1; cdr3_nt: TGCGCCAGCAGCTGGGAGGGCGGGGTCAATGAGCAGTTCTTC; cdr3_aa: CASSWEGGVNEQFF
j_call: TRBJ1-2; d_call: NA; cdr3_length: 15; clone_size: NA; v_call: TRBV6-5; cdr3_nt: TGTGCCAGCAGTTACTTTGTCGGGGTGGTCTATGGCTACACCTTC; cdr3_aa: CASSYFVGVVYGYTF
j_call: TRBJ1-1; d_call: NA; cdr3_length: 13; clone_size: NA; v_call: TRBV3-1/TRBV3-2; cdr3_nt: TGTGCCAGCAGCCTGGCCGGGACATCGGAAGCTTTCTTT; cdr3_aa: CASSLAGTSEAFF
j_call: TRBJ2-7; d_call: NA; cdr3_length: 14; clone_size: NA; v_call: TRBV25-1; cdr3_nt: TGTGCCAGCAGTGAACCGGGACTGGACTACGAGCAGTACTTC; cdr3_aa: CASSEPGLDYEQYF
j_call: TRBJ2-3; d_call: NA; cdr3_length: 14; clone_size: NA; v_call: TRBV29-1; cdr3_nt: TGCAGCGTTGAAGGTCTAGCCTCGTTTGGTGGGCAGTATTTT; cdr3_aa: CSVEGLASFGGQYF
j_call: TRBJ2-1; d_call: TRBD2; cdr3_length: 17; clone_size: once; v_call: TRBV10-3; cdr3_nt: TGTGCCATCAGTGCCGCTAGCGGCCTCAGCTCCTACAATGAGCAGTTCTTC; cdr3_aa: CAISAASGLSSYNEQFF
j_call: TRBJ1-1; d_call: NA; cdr3_length: 13; clone_size: NA; v_call: TRBV7-9; cdr3_nt: TGTGCCAGCAGCTTCGGGTACAACACTGAAGCTTTCTTT; cdr3_aa: CASSFGYNTEAFF
j_call: TRBJ2-4; d_call: TRBD1; cdr3_length: 16; clone_size: NA; v_call: TRBV7-8; cdr3_nt: TGTGCCAGCAGCGCCAACAGGGGGATCGCCAAAAACATTCAGTACTTC; cdr3_aa: CASSANRGIAKNIQYF
j_call: TRBJ2-3; d_call: NA; cdr3_length: 13; clone_size: NA; v_call: TRBV3-1/TRBV3-2; cdr3_nt: TGTGCCAGCAGCCCTCCAGGCACAGATACGCAGTATTTT; cdr3_aa: CASSPPGTDTQYF
j_call: TRBJ2-7; d_call: TRBD1; cdr3_length: 13; clone_size: NA; v_call: TRBV6-5; cdr3_nt: TGTGCCAGCAGGCAGGGGGTCGTGTACGAGCAGTACTTC; cdr3_aa: CASRQGVVYEQYF
j_call: TRBJ1-2; d_call: NA; cdr3_length: 15; clone_size: once; v_call: TRBV9; cdr3_nt: TGTGCCAGCAGCTCTACCGGGGGGAGAAACTATGGCTACACCTTC; cdr3_aa: CASSSTGGRNYGYTF
j_call: TRBJ1-2; d_call: NA; cdr3_length: 16; clone_size: once; v_call: TRBV3-1/TRBV3-2; cdr3_nt: TGTGCCAGCAGCCAAGATTCGGCAGGGCAAGGCTATGGCTACACCTTC; cdr3_aa: CASSQDSAGQGYGYTF
j_call: TRBJ1-1; d_call: TRBD1; cdr3_length: 12; clone_size: NA; v_call: TRBV6-5; cdr3_nt: TGTGCCACCGGACAGGTGAACACTGAAGCTTTCTTT; cdr3_aa: CATGQVNTEAFF
j_call: TRBJ2-7; d_call: NA; cdr3_length: 15; clone_size: NA; v_call: TRBV11-2; cdr3_nt: TGTGCCAGCAGCTTAAGGGGGGGCGGATCCTACGAGCAGTACTTC; cdr3_aa: CASSLRGGGSYEQYF
j_call: TRBJ1-1; d_call: TRBD1; cdr3_length: 13; clone_size: once; v_call: TRBV2; cdr3_nt: TGTGCCAGCAGGGGGGACAGGATCGGTGAAGCTTTCTTT; cdr3_aa: CASRGDRIGEAFF
j_call: TRBJ2-3; d_call: NA; cdr3_length: 15; clone_size: NA; v_call: TRBV11-2; cdr3_nt: TGTGCCAGCACCAATCGAGGACACCACACAGATACGCAGTATTTT; cdr3_aa: CASTNRGHHTDTQYF
j_call: TRBJ2-5; d_call: NA; cdr3_length: 15; clone_size: NA; v_call: TRBV28; cdr3_nt: TGTGCCAGCACCCACTTGGGGGACTACCAAGAGACCCAGTACTTC; cdr3_aa: CASTHLGDYQETQYF
j_call: TRBJ2-5; d_call: NA; cdr3_length: 17; clone_size: NA; v_call: TRBV7-8; cdr3_nt: TGTGCCAGCAGCTCGTCCGGGACCACCCCGGAGGGAGAGACCCAGTACTTC; cdr3_aa: CASSSSGTTPEGETQYF
j_call: TRBJ2-1; d_call: NA; cdr3_length: 15; clone_size: NA; v_call: TRBV5-1; cdr3_nt: TGCGCCAGCAGCCATGGCGGGGGCCCCGGTCAGGAGCAGTTCTTC; cdr3_aa: CASSHGGGPGQEQFF
j_call: TRBJ2-3; d_call: TRBD2; cdr3_length: 19; clone_size: few; v_call: TRBV3-1/TRBV3-2; cdr3_nt: TGTGCCAGCAGCCAAGATCCCCCCGGGCTAGCGGGAGGGGAAGATACGCAGTATTTT; cdr3_aa: CASSQDPPGLAGGEDTQYF
j_call: TRBJ2-3; d_call: TRBD2; cdr3_length: 16; clone_size: NA; v_call: TRBV5-1; cdr3_nt: TGCGCCAGCAGCTTGGGGGCTAGCGGGGGCACAGATACGCAGTATTTT; cdr3_aa: CASSLGASGGTDTQYF
j_call: TRBJ2-3; d_call: TRBD1; cdr3_length: 18; clone_size: NA; v_call: TRBV11-2; cdr3_nt: TGTGCCAGCAGCTTAGTTGGGCAGGGACAGGGGTGGACAGATACGCAGTATTTT; cdr3_aa: CASSLVGQGQGWTDTQYF
j_call: TRBJ2-7; d_call: NA; cdr3_length: 12; clone_size: NA; v_call: TRBV25-1; cdr3_nt: TGTGCCAGCAGGGGAGGTGGTTACGAGCAGTACTTC; cdr3_aa: CASRGGGYEQYF
j_call: TRBJ1-2; d_call: TRBD1; cdr3_length: 12; clone_size: NA; v_call: TRBV19; cdr3_nt: TGTGCCAGTAGTAGGGGACAGCGGGGCTACACCTTC; cdr3_aa: CASSRGQRGYTF
j_call: TRBJ2-1; d_call: TRBD2; cdr3_length: 17; clone_size: NA; v_call: TRBV7-6; cdr3_nt: TGTGCCAGCAGCGGGTTGACTAGCGGGGGCCATTACAATGAGCAGTTCTTC; cdr3_aa: CASSGLTSGGHYNEQFF